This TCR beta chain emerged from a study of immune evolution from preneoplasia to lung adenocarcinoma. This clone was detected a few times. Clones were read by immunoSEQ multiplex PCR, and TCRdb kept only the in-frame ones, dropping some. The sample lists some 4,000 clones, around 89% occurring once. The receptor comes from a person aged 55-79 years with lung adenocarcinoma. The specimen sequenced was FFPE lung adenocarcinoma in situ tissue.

The CDR3 is CASRRRVAGELFF. In nucleotides, the CDR3 is TGTGCCAGCAGGAGAAGGGTAGCGGGGGAGCTGTTTTTT. This chain joins TRBV28 and TRBJ2-2; tentative D call: TRBD2 (5 bases). V was trimmed by 6 bases and J by 8 bases, leaving 13 bases between them. The germline V gene encodes CDR1 MDHEN and CDR2 SYDVKM. The CDR3 contains 13 residues.